This T cell receptor (beta chain) is drawn from a study of vaccination and CD4 T cells after COVID-19 (dated 2022 in TCRdb). Concerning the study at large: Convalescent patients had a positive SARS-CoV-2 result on nasal swab PCR, and of these patients, nine had mild disease and one had severe disease. Each participant got two doses of either the Pfizer-BioNTech BNT162b2 vaccine (n=8) or the Moderna mRNA-1273 vaccine (n=2). Post-vaccine blood samples were obtained a median of approximately 74 days after the second vaccine dose, with a range of about 14 to 241 days. In under twelve COVID-19 convalescent patients and a handful of infection-naive healthy vaccine recipients, researchers compared the spike-specific CD4+ TCR repertoire from before mRNA vaccination with the repertoire from after. Post-COVID blood samples from convalescent patients were collected a median of roughly 100 days after diagnosis, with a range of 35 to 161 days. The convalescent cohort included six males and four females, with two Hispanic individuals, seven Caucasians, two Asians and one multiracial person.

The library came from PCR. The sequencer listed for this sample is Illumina iSeq 100. The authors' analysis ran thus. Non-productive sequences were removed, and CDR3s that did not start with C, did not end with F or W, or were shorter than 7 amino acids were discarded. Similarity between CDR3 sequences was evaluated in R version 3.6.1 using Levenshtein distances (stringdist) and unrooted phylogenetic trees (ape). Using fastp trimming at Q25 and MiXCR clonotype assembly, TCRdb reanalyzed the public sequencing data and kept in-frame beta chains. Every CDR3 protein is listed once, alongside the most common genes and DNA of its rows. The V and J calls here are based on TCRdb, not the publication. This sample comprises about 20,000 distinct CDR3 sequences, less than 65% of them detected only once. Of the sample, about 1.1% is held by the ten largest clones. The positive SARS-CoV-2 PCR tests of the convalescent patients were dated from March to December 2020, before the Alpha, Beta and Delta variants emerged in the United States. PBMCs were separated from whole blood using Ficoll-Paque Plus gradient centrifugation and then either used fresh or cryopreserved at -140C.

Concerning this clonotype itself: Its antigen is still unknown. Per-base qualities were not stored, and no clone one base away is much larger.

Overall study results and their limits: Among convalescent patients, a median roughly 84% of the SARS-CoV-2-reactive clones seen after vaccination appeared only after vaccination, which suggests priming specific to the vaccine. Nearly all vaccine-specific clones in convalescent patients (304 of 307) were mono-reactive for SARS-CoV-2 spike rather than cross-reactive with common cold coronaviruses. The median number of SARS-CoV-2-reactive clonotypes rose from 21 after infection to 38 after vaccination, but the change was not significant. Relatively few convalescent patients were included in the study, and early timepoints after natural infection were not analyzed.

Trimmed from V: 2 bases; trimmed from J: 4 bases; junction bases lacking a gene match: 17. Counted from cysteine to phenylalanine, this CDR3 has 19 amino acids. CDR3 DNA is the only sequence kept; it has 57 bases, read in frame from the first base. As encoded in the germline V gene (reference sequence), CDR1 is LNHDA while CDR2 is SQIVND. Specimen: CD4+ T cells from blood, collected after SARS-CoV-2 vaccination. The TCR comes from a human donor who had recovered from COVID-19. The chain is assembled from TRBV19 and TRBJ2-5; TRBD1 agrees with 9 junctional bases. The DNA sequence reads TGTGCCAGTAGTATAACCGGGACAGGGTATGGAACAAGTGGAGAGACCCAGTACTTC. It is translated as CASSITGTGYGTSGETQYF. The full variable domain, completed from the reference TRBV19 and TRBJ2-5 proteins outside the CDR3, reads DGGITQSPKYLFRKEGQNVTLSCEQNLNHDAMYWYRQDPGQGLRLIYYSQIVNDFQKGDIAEGYSVSREKKESFPLTVTSAQKNPTAFYLCASSITGTGYGTSGETQYFGPGTRLLVL.